This TCR beta chain appears in the sequencing data of a study of T cell repertoires in cytomegalovirus infection (dated by TCRdb to the late 2010s). Notes on the research overall: The HLA type of each donor mattered for the analysis, because public TCR beta signatures pointed to carriage of CMV infection along with the matching HLA type. The investigation overall reported the following: The ex vivo response was dominated by HLA-C-restricted CMV-specific TCR beta clonotypes, and the single most frequent clonotype in two of eight donors was supplied by these HLA-C-restricted clonotypes. In both this cohort and an independent roughly 360-donor cohort, the cumulative frequency of public TCR beta family members distinguished carriers of CMV infection plus the relevant HLA type.

Reads for this sample came from an Illumina HiSeq 1500. Through fastp at Q25 and MiXCR, TCRdb rebuilt clones from the public reads, retaining in-frame beta chains. Each entry merges the rows of one CDR3 protein and shows their most common DNA and genes. This sample is represented by some 600,000 distinct CDR3 sequences; 24% of them were singletons. The ten largest account for 8% of the sample. V lost 1 base and J lost 2 bases; the stretch between them is 11 bases long. CDR1 and CDR2 were assigned from the germline V gene (reference sequence) as LNHDA and SQIVND. Reading from cysteine to phenylalanine, the CDR3 counts 15 amino acids. Of the read, only the CDR3 DNA is kept; its 45 bases are in frame from base 1. On this clonotype: The target of this receptor is not known. The record has no base qualities; no much larger clone is one base away.

The clonotype originates from a human donor in good health (CMV status not recorded). Some clones in this sample may be carry-over from other donors' samples. Rearrangement joined TRBV19 to TRBJ2-5, with no confident D gene call. Sequencing input: CD8+ T cells from PBMCs. In nucleotide form, the sequence is TGTGCCAGTAGTATAGGCGTCGTTCCTCAAGAGACCCAGTACTTC. Its protein is CASSIGVVPQETQYF.